This TCR beta chain originates from a study of blood T cells in healthy people across ages. Study-wide points: Naive CD4+ cell counts and diversity both ran higher in long-lived than in aged donors. The recorded TCR beta diversity per million T cells decreased in a roughly linear manner with age.

The authors ran a second PCR of roughly 6 to 12 cycles using a sample-barcoded 5' primer and a J-beta primer mix. Each CDR3 protein is one row after TCRdb ran MiXCR on the 5' RACE reads. The table shows around 700,000 distinct CDR3 sequences, with around 25% occurring only once. Termini included, the CDR3 measures 18 amino acids. From germline, CDR1 is SQVTM and CDR2 ANQGSEA. Regarding this clonotype: The antigen is unknown. The DNA is left out, because the CDR3 cannot be placed on it with certainty; the CDR3 is given as TCRdb lists it.

These data were also reused for a study on T cells of mothers and their children. That source adds: Study donors consisted of a few healthy Caucasian mothers and their six children.

Sequenced: blood. The genes are TRBV29-1 and TRBJ2-7; the table assigns TRBD2, which was not confirmed against the DNA. This TCR came from a boy aged 10-17 years in good health. The chain's CDR3 is CSVLPTRWAGGAAYEQYF.